Listed here are 28 T cell receptor beta chains from one sample, sequenced in a study of CD8 T cells in Susac syndrome. RNA amounts of roughly 0.5 to 1 ug underwent reverse transcription with random hexamers. TCRdb reprocessed the immunoSEQ multiplex PCR reads via MiXCR and lists one record per CDR3 protein. The data show approximately 160,000 distinct CDR3 sequences, just over 90% seen once. The material sequenced was CD4+ T cells from PBMCs. These receptors originate from a human donor in good health.

The rearrangement uses TRBV5-1 and TRBJ2-1; 9 bases agree with TRBD2. This CDR3 region has 16 residues. Germline CDR1 is SGHRS and CDR2 is YFSETQ. The ends lost 4 bases at V and 2 bases at J; junction bases unmatched: 7. The CDR3 spells CASSDSSGEAYNEQFF. CDR3 nucleotide sequence: TGCGCCAGCAGCGACTCTAGCGGGGAAGCCTACAATGAGCAGTTCTTC.

The chain has TRBV11-2 and TRBJ2-1; D is unresolved. This CDR3 comprises 15 residues. Trimming took 4 bases from V and 1 from J, leaving 11 bases between them. CDR1 is SGHAT, CDR2 FQNNGV, per germline. CDR3 residues: CASSSSRQSYNEQFF. The CDR3 bases are TGTGCCAGCAGCTCCTCCCGGCAGTCCTACAATGAGCAGTTCTTC.

The rearrangement links TRBV6-5 to TRBJ2-1, with D uncertain. Trimming left V 2 bases short and J 7 bases short, with 6 bases between. Germline V lookup: CDR1 MNHEY, CDR2 SVGAGI. This CDR3 spans 12 amino acids. As DNA, the CDR3 is TGTGCCAGCAGTTACGTGGGGAATGAGCAGTTCTTC. This encodes CASSYVGNEQFF.

The chain has TRBV6-2 or TRBV6-3 and TRBJ2-7; TRBD1 or TRBD2 may be the D gene (6 bases each). With 0 bases removed from V and 5 bases from J, the gap between germline ends came to 11 bases. The CDR3 covers 14 residues. The germline V gene has CDR1 MNHEY and CDR2 SVGEGT. This chain's CDR3 is CASSYSGGGHEQYF. The CDR3 bases are TGTGCCAGCAGTTACTCGGGGGGCGGCCACGAGCAGTACTTC.

This clonotype was detected only once. The chain carries TRBV5-1 and TRBJ2-3, with D maybe TRBD1 (6 bases). The CDR3 runs to 16 residues. CDR1 and CDR2 (germline): SGHRS, YFSETQ. Trimming pared 4 bases from V and 3 bases from J, leaving 18 bases between. The CDR3 DNA is TGCGCCAGCAGCCGCGCGCAGGGGTTGATGACAGATACGCAGTATTTT. It yields the protein CASSRAQGLMTDTQYF.

The chain links TRBV5-1 to TRBJ2-2, with 8 bases lining up with TRBD1. This CDR3 is 17 amino acids long. Germline trimming cut 2 bases from V and 0 bases from J; bases unmatched to any gene: 6. Germline values: CDR1 SGHRS, CDR2 YFSETQ. CDR3 nucleotide sequence: TGCGCCAGCAGCTTCACAGGGGGAAGTGCGAACACCGGGGAGCTGTTTTTT. Residues: CASSFTGGSANTGELFF.

The gene calls are TRBV28 and TRBJ2-5; no firm D call. The germline V gene encodes CDR1 MDHEN and CDR2 SYDVKM. The ends were cut back, 3 bases at V and 4 bases at J, with 12 bases in the middle. This CDR3 has 14 amino acids. As DNA, the CDR3 is TGTGCCAGCAGTTTTAGTGGGGTGAGAGAGACCCAGTACTTC. Translation: CASSFSGVRETQYF.

V usage is TRBV20-1 and J usage is TRBJ2-7; D is perhaps TRBD1 (6 bases). V was trimmed by 3 bases and J by 0 bases, leaving 6 bases between them. Germline values: CDR1 DFQATT, CDR2 SNEGSKA (reference sequence). This CDR3 region has 12 residues. The CDR3 protein is CSARDSSYEQYF. For the CDR3, the DNA is TGCAGTGCTAGGGACAGCTCCTACGAGCAGTACTTC.

This chain uses TRBV4-1 with TRBJ2-1; either TRBD1 or TRBD2 may supply D (7 bases each). The germline V gene encodes CDR1 MGHRA and CDR2 YSYEKL. Trimming left V 0 bases short and J 5 bases short, with 20 bases between. The CDR3 runs to 18 residues. The CDR3 spells CASSQDEGGGGAHNEQFF. The CDR3 DNA sequence: TGCGCCAGCAGCCAAGATGAGGGGGGAGGGGGCGCCCACAATGAGCAGTTCTTC.

To note about this clonotype: Since no conserved phenylalanine or tryptophan closes the CDR3, a read error is the likely cause. This sequence joins TRBV20-1 and TRBJ2-7; 7 nucleotides line up with TRBD2. This CDR3 has 13 amino acids. With 4 bases clipped from V and 3 bases from J, the junction kept 6 bases outside the gene matches. Germline V gene data show CDR1 as DFQATT and CDR2 as SNEGSKA (reference sequence). The CDR3 DNA reads TGCAGTGCTACCCCCGGCGGGAGCTACGAGCAGTACCTC. It is translated as CSATPGGSYEQYL.

The V and J genes are TRBV6-2 or TRBV6-3 and TRBJ1-1; 9 bases fit TRBD1. CDR3 length equals 13 residues. V was pared by 8 bases and J by 3 bases, with 4 bases of the junction left unmatched. From germline, CDR1 is MNHEY and CDR2 SVGEGT. This CDR3 is CASRWTGDTEAFF. Written as DNA, the CDR3 is TGTGCCAGCCGATGGACAGGGGACACTGAAGCTTTCTTT.

The chain links TRBV7-9 to TRBJ2-3; 12 bases fit TRBD2. The J segment lost 2 bases and the V segment lost 5 bases, leaving 5 bases of the junction unmatched. The CDR3 is 16 residues long. Germline V gives CDR1 SEHNR, CDR2 FQNEAQ (reference sequence). The CDR3 protein is CASSPGTSGYTDTQYF. CDR3 nucleotide sequence: TGTGCCAGCAGCCCGGGGACTAGCGGGTACACAGATACGCAGTATTTT. The complete variable domain, with remaining parts taken from reference TRBV7-9 and TRBJ2-3, reads DTGVSQNPRHKITKRGQNVTFRCDPISEHNRLYWYRQTLGQGPEFLTYFQNEAQLEKSRLLSDRFSAERPKGSFSTLEIQRTEQGDSAMYLCASSPGTSGYTDTQYFGPGTRLTVL.

V usage is TRBV28 and J usage is TRBJ1-1; 7 bases are a match to TRBD1. The CDR3 consists of 14 residues. V was pared by 4 bases and J by 5 bases, with 7 bases of the junction left unmatched. CDR1 and CDR2 (germline): MDHEN, SYDVKM. CDR3 residues: CASSSAGGETEAFF. DNA for the CDR3: TGTGCCAGCAGTTCCGCAGGGGGAGAAACTGAAGCTTTCTTT.

CDR3 region: CASSDGPDTQYF. Written as DNA, the CDR3 is TGCGCCAGCAGTGACGGTCCCGATACGCAGTATTTT. The rearrangement uses TRBV5-1 and TRBJ2-3, with D hard to call. The length of the CDR3 is 12 residues. Trimming left V 5 bases short and J 6 bases short, with 10 bases between. Germline V lookup: CDR1 SGHRS, CDR2 YFSETQ.

In this sample, this clonotype turned up once. The J gene is TRBJ2-2, the V gene TRBV5-1; 8 nucleotides match TRBD2. Germline V gives CDR1 SGHRS, CDR2 YFSETQ. J gave up 5 bases and V 6 bases, and 9 bases lay outside the gene matches. CDR3 length equals 15 residues. CDR3 amino acids: CASTPGGPRTGELFF. The CDR3 DNA is TGCGCCAGCACCCCGGGAGGGCCCCGAACCGGGGAGCTGTTTTTT.

This clonotype was found once. The chain is built from TRBV18 and TRBJ2-7; D gene ambiguous. The V end lost 2 bases, the J end lost 2 bases, and 7 bases lay between the germline ends. The CDR3 is made up of 13 amino acids. In germline, CDR1 is KGHSH, CDR2 LQKENI. CDR3 loop: CASSPAKAYEQYF. The CDR3 coding sequence is TGTGCCAGCTCACCAGCTAAGGCCTACGAGCAGTACTTC.

This clonotype was detected a few times. The J gene is TRBJ1-6, the V gene TRBV6-5; TRBD1 matches 7 bases. Trimming at V came to 1 base and at J to 5 bases, leaving 5 bases not matched to a gene. The germline gives CDR1 MNHEY, CDR2 SVGAGI. The length of the CDR3 is 16 residues. The CDR3, as DNA: TGTGCCAGCAGTTACTTCCGAGGGGGCAATAATTCACCCCTCCACTTT. Translation gives CASSYFRGGNNSPLHF.

This rearrangement joins TRBV7-2 to TRBJ2-7; tentative D call: TRBD1 (5 bases). The V gene's germline CDR1 is SGHTA and CDR2 FQGNSA. V lost 2 bases and J 1 base, leaving 18 bases between the germline ends. The CDR3 is 17 residues long. In DNA form, the CDR3 reads TGTGCCAGCAGCTTATCACCGTGGGGCAGCCAATCCTACGAGCAGTACTTC. This encodes CASSLSPWGSQSYEQYF. The entire variable domain, with the rest obtained from reference TRBV7-2 and TRBJ2-7, is as follows: GAGVSQSPSNKVTEKGKDVELRCDPISGHTALYWYRQSLGQGLEFLIYFQGNSAPDKSGLPSDRFSAERTGGSVSTLTIQRTQQEDSAVYLCASSLSPWGSQSYEQYFGPGTRLTVT.

The chain is built from TRBV4-1 and TRBJ2-1; TRBD2 matches at 14 bases. V gave up 4 bases and J gave up 10 bases; unmatched junction bases: 15. Germline-derived CDR1 and CDR2 are MGHRA and YSYEKL. The CDR3 contains 18 residues. CDR3 in amino acids: CASSLRTSGRLTHPEQFF. The DNA for the CDR3 is TGCGCCAGCAGCCTACGGACTAGCGGGAGGTTAACACATCCAGAGCAGTTCTTC.

The chain combines TRBV6-5 with TRBJ1-4, with D tentatively TRBD1 (5 bases). The V end lost 7 bases, the J end lost 0 bases, and 9 bases lay between the germline ends. CDR3 length equals 14 residues. CDR1 is MNHEY and CDR2 is SVGAGI in the germline V gene. CDR3 DNA sequence: TGTGCCAGCAAAGACAGCTCAACTAATGAAAAACTGTTTTTT. Translated: CASKDSSTNEKLFF.

The chain recombines TRBV5-1 with TRBJ1-2; 12 bases agree with TRBD1. Trimming at V came to 3 bases and at J to 4 bases, leaving 4 bases not matched to a gene. The CDR3 spans 15 residues. Looked up from germline, CDR1 is SGHRS and CDR2 is YFSETQ. In nucleotides, the CDR3 is TGCGCCAGCAGCTCCGGGACAGGGGGCCGCTATGGCTACACCTTC. Its protein product is CASSSGTGGRYGYTF. The full variable domain, in which reference TRBV5-1 and TRBJ1-2 provide the parts outside the CDR3, is KAGVTQTPRYLIKTRGQQVTLSCSPISGHRSVSWYQQTPGQGLQFLFEYFSETQRNKGNFPGRFSGRQFSNSRSEMNVSTLELGDSALYLCASSSGTGGRYGYTFGSGTRLTVV.

This chain connects TRBV6-2 or TRBV6-3 to TRBJ2-6; D remains ambiguous. Per the germline V gene, CDR1 is MNHEY and CDR2 is SVGEGT. Trimming left V 5 bases short and J 0 bases short, with 5 bases between. CDR3 length equals 14 residues. The CDR3 loop reads CASSKLSGANVLTF. The CDR3 DNA is TGTGCCAGCAGTAAGCTCTCTGGGGCCAACGTCCTGACTTTC.

The J gene is TRBJ1-4, the V gene TRBV4-1; no clear D. CDR1 MGHRA and CDR2 YSYEKL come from the germline V gene. Trimming took 5 bases from V and 0 from J, leaving 13 bases between them. This CDR3 is built from 16 residues. For the CDR3, the DNA is TGCGCCAGCAGCGCCAGACACCAGGCAACTAATGAAAAACTGTTTTTT. Translating it yields CASSARHQATNEKLFF.

Written as DNA, the CDR3 is TGTGCCATCAGTCCAGGGACAGGAAACACCGGGGAGCTGTTTTTT. Its protein product is CAISPGTGNTGELFF. The chain links TRBV10-3 to TRBJ2-2; 8 nucleotides line up with TRBD1. The CDR3 has 15 residues. V shed 5 bases and J 2 bases; nucleotides not matched to a gene: 4. Germline V gene data show CDR1 as ENHRY and CDR2 as SYGVKD.

V gene TRBV20-1 combines with J gene TRBJ2-2; 12 positions agree with TRBD2. CDR3 length: 14 amino acids. V shed 5 bases and J 4 bases; nucleotides not matched to a gene: 2. Germline V gene lookup returns CDR1 DFQATT and CDR2 SNEGSKA (reference sequence). The CDR3 region is CSALAGGFTGELFF. The CDR3 DNA follows: TGCAGTGCTCTAGCGGGAGGGTTCACCGGGGAGCTGTTTTTT.

This clonotype was seen a few times. The genes are TRBV5-4 and TRBJ2-1; D gene ambiguous. The germline CDR1 and CDR2 sequences are SGHNT and YYREEE (reference sequence). The CDR3 runs to 15 residues. Trimming left V 0 bases short and J 0 bases short, with 7 bases between. The CDR3 DNA reads TGTGCCAGCAGCTTGGGCGGAAACTCCTACAATGAGCAGTTCTTC. Encoded protein: CASSLGGNSYNEQFF.

The chain joins TRBV7-2 to TRBJ1-2, with D possibly TRBD1 on 5 matching bases. Germline V gene lookup returns CDR1 SGHTA and CDR2 FQGNSA. V was pared by 2 bases and J by 3 bases, with 13 bases between. The CDR3 runs 15 residues. The CDR3 here is CASSLTSAGYYGYTF. In nucleotides, the CDR3 is TGTGCCAGCAGCTTAACGAGCGCAGGGTACTATGGCTACACCTTC.

The chain combines TRBV27 with TRBJ2-5, with D perhaps assigned TRBD1 or TRBD2 (6 bases each). In germline, CDR1 is MNHEY, CDR2 SMNVEV (reference sequence). Trimming stripped 2 bases from V and 4 bases from J, with 17 bases between. This CDR3 is 16 amino acids long. The CDR3 DNA follows: TGTGCCAGCAGTTTAGAGAGGGGGGCGAAGAGAGAGACCCAGTACTTC. This sequence encodes CASSLERGAKRETQYF.